This is a list of T cell receptor beta chains from one sample in a study of early T cells in non-severe SARS-CoV-2 infection. TCRdb fed the 5' RACE reads into MiXCR, producing one record per CDR3 protein. The sample has 85,000 to 100,000 distinct CDR3 sequences; roughly 13% are singletons. The material sequenced was whole blood. Receptor source: an adult who was a healthcare worker with PCR-confirmed SARS-CoV-2 infection or an uninfected control (not recorded which). Each CDR3 is given with its conserved first and last residue. A D gene is named only where the DNA matches it firmly. Only part of the rows carry a size: once, few, many, or a class if the clone is expanded.

NA	TRBV18	15	few	TRBJ2-1	CASSVGQSSYNEQFF	TGTGCCAGCTCGGTCGGACAGAGCTCCTACAATGAGCAGTTCTTC
NA	TRBV29-1	11	NA	TRBJ2-2	CSVRGSGELFF	TGCAGCGTTCGGGGAAGCGGGGAGCTGTTTTTT
NA	TRBV3-1	14	many	TRBJ2-1	CASSPTFSYNEQFF	TGTGCCAGCAGCCCTACCTTTTCCTACAATGAGCAGTTCTTC
NA	TRBV6-5	11	few	TRBJ2-3	CASSYKDTQYF	TGTGCCAGCAGTTACAAAGATACGCAGTATTTT
NA	TRBV20-1	14	few	TRBJ2-3	CSARDTGATDTQYF	TGCAGTGCTAGAGATACAGGAGCCACAGATACGCAGTATTTT
NA	TRBV5-1	14	NA	TRBJ1-1	CASSLATAGDEAFF	TGCGCCAGCAGCTTGGCTACGGCAGGTGACGAAGCTTTCTTT
TRBD1	TRBV11-2	14	NA	TRBJ2-2	CASERGLNTGELFF	TGTGCCAGCGAAAGGGGGCTAAACACCGGGGAGCTGTTTTTT
NA	TRBV10-3	14	many	TRBJ1-1	CAISEGHGDTEAFF	TGTGCCATCAGTGAGGGACATGGGGACACTGAAGCTTTCTTT
NA	TRBV29-1	13	NA	TRBJ2-3	CSVPGPSTDTQYF	TGCAGCGTTCCGGGGCCTAGCACAGATACGCAGTATTTT
TRBD1	TRBV5-5	14	once	TRBJ2-7	CASSTLQGPHEQYF	TGTGCCAGCAGCACGCTACAGGGGCCCCACGAGCAGTACTTC
TRBD1	TRBV7-2	14	once	TRBJ1-4	CASSFDRGGEKLFF	TGTGCCAGCAGCTTCGACAGGGGGGGCGAAAAACTGTTTTTT
TRBD2	TRBV12-3/TRBV12-4	15	NA	TRBJ2-7	CASSIRTSGHYEQYF	TGTGCCAGCAGCATTCGGACTAGCGGGCACTACGAGCAGTACTTC
NA	TRBV5-1	13	few	TRBJ2-7	CASSLSDSMGQYF	TGCGCCAGCAGCTTGTCAGATTCCATGGGGCAGTACTTC
NA	TRBV5-1	14	many	TRBJ1-1	CASSLTVGNTEAFF	TGCGCCAGCAGCTTGACAGTGGGGAACACTGAAGCTTTCTTT
TRBD2	TRBV27	16	few	TRBJ2-1	CASSQLLAGGPYEQFF	TGTGCCAGCAGTCAACTACTAGCGGGGGGGCCATATGAGCAGTTCTTC
NA	TRBV29-1	10	few	TRBJ1-1	CSVGATEAFF	TGCAGCGTTGGCGCCACTGAAGCTTTCTTT
NA	TRBV7-2	14	NA	TRBJ2-3	CASSPDFGTDTQYF	TGTGCCAGCAGCCCGGATTTTGGCACAGATACGCAGTATTTT